One and the same sample provided the 14 T cell receptor beta chains below, sequenced in a study of T-cell reconstitution after alpha-beta-depleted transplantation in children (dated by TCRdb to between 2015 and 2016). Libraries were built with PCR. Instrument on record: Illumina HiSeq 2500. TCR library preparation used molecular barcoding, with unique molecular identifiers applied to normalize quantification of the TCRbeta repertoire. TCRdb applied fastp at Q25 and MiXCR to the public reads, then kept only in-frame beta chains. Here each entry gathers all rows of one CDR3 protein and keeps the most common genes and DNA. For this sample the table gives 400,000 to 450,000 distinct CDR3 sequences, of which over 40% were detected only once. Of the sample, about 30% falls within the top ten clones. This specimen's treatment or condition label, per the study, means: allogeneic hematopoietic cell transplantation with graft depleted of TCRalphabeta T cells and CD19 B cells.

The sample consisted of PBMCs, taken before TCRalphabeta/CD19-depleted stem cell transplant. The origin of the receptors is a girl under 10 years old with aplastic anemia, due to receive a stem cell transplant.

This clonotype has at least ten counts. The chain joins TRBV3-1 to TRBJ2-1; TRBD2 matches 7 bases. Losses at the gene ends were 0 bases for V and 12 bases for J; bases not matched to a gene: 11. Germline V CDR1 and CDR2: LGHDT, YNNKEL (reference sequence). The CDR3 spans 15 residues. This chain's CDR3 is CASSQDHSGGGGQFF. CDR3 in DNA: TGTGCCAGCAGCCAAGATCATAGCGGAGGCGGGGGGCAGTTCTTC.

There are a few counts of this clonotype. The gene calls are TRBV6-2 or TRBV6-3 and TRBJ2-5, with 10 bases that match TRBD1. In germline, CDR1 is MNHEY, CDR2 SVGEGT. The CDR3 covers 15 residues. V trimming: 6 bases; J trimming: 2 bases; junction bases outside the gene matches: 6. The CDR3 DNA reads as TGTGCCAGCAGATCCGGGACAGGGGTACAAGAGACCCAGTACTTC. It encodes CASRSGTGVQETQYF.

This rearrangement joins TRBV5-1 to TRBJ1-1, with D perhaps TRBD1 (5 bases). The CDR3 loop spans 13 amino acids. Germline CDR1 reads SGHRS; CDR2 reads YFSETQ. Trimming took off 4 bases at V and 4 bases at J, with 11 bases between the two ends. The CDR3 sequence: CASSIGTGTEAFF. CDR3 DNA sequence: TGCGCCAGCAGCATCGGGACGGGCACTGAAGCTTTCTTT. The full variable domain, with the rest looked up from reference TRBV5-1 and TRBJ1-1, is KAGVTQTPRYLIKTRGQQVTLSCSPISGHRSVSWYQQTPGQGLQFLFEYFSETQRNKGNFPGRFSGRQFSNSRSEMNVSTLELGDSALYLCASSIGTGTEAFFGQGTRLTVV.

This clonotype came up a few times. This chain links TRBV5-1 with TRBJ2-2; D ambiguous. Germline lookup yields CDR1 SGHRS and CDR2 YFSETQ. The CDR3 has 17 amino acids. V lost 1 base to trimming and J lost 1 base, with 14 bases between them. The CDR3 protein is CASSLYIRQENTGELFF. The DNA for the CDR3 is TGCGCCAGCAGCTTGTATATACGGCAGGAGAACACCGGGGAGCTGTTTTTT.

The chain has TRBV15 and TRBJ2-2; no clear D gene. Trimming pared 5 bases from V and 0 bases from J, leaving 4 bases between. The length of the CDR3 is 13 residues. CDR1 and CDR2 (germline): LNHNV, YYDKDF (reference sequence). In nucleotides, the CDR3 is TGTGCCACCAGCTCGGCGAACACCGGGGAGCTGTTTTTT. Encoded protein: CATSSANTGELFF.

There are many counts of this clonotype. The rearrangement links TRBV5-1 to TRBJ2-1; 11 nucleotides match TRBD2. CDR3 length: 16 amino acids. Germline trimming cut 4 bases from V and 1 base from J; bases unmatched to any gene: 4. Germline loops: CDR1 SGHRS, CDR2 YFSETQ. The DNA for the CDR3 is TGCGCCAGCAGCCCTACTAGCGGGAGTTCCTACAATGAGCAGTTCTTC. Translating gives CASSPTSGSSYNEQFF.

J is TRBJ1-1 and V is TRBV20-1, with D perhaps matching TRBD1 (5 bases). This CDR3 is built from 14 residues. V was clipped by 0 bases and J by 5 bases, with 13 bases between them. The V gene's germline CDR1 is DFQATT and CDR2 SNEGSKA (reference sequence). CDR3 DNA: TGCAGTGCTAGAGATCTGGGGGGGAGGACTGAAGCTTTCTTT. It translates to CSARDLGGRTEAFF.

With respect to this clonotype: At one end, the junction sequence differs from germline, possibly due to a read error. The J gene is TRBJ2-2, the V gene TRBV7-2, with TRBD1 matching over 7 bases. Germline assignment: CDR1 SGHTA and CDR2 FQGNSA. The CDR3 spans 16 residues. CDR3 nucleotide sequence: TGTGCCAGCAGTTACACCGGGACAGCGAACACCAGGGAGCTGTTTTTT. Encoded protein: CASSYTGTANTRELFF.

This chain joins TRBV6-1 and TRBJ2-3; unclear D gene. The V end was cut by 7 bases, the J end by 6 bases, with 17 bases between. Germline V gene lookup returns CDR1 MNHNS and CDR2 SASEGT. There are 14 residues in the CDR3. The CDR3 DNA is TGTGCCAGCACGGACGTAGCCCCTGGGGATACGCAGTATTTT. Encoded protein: CASTDVAPGDTQYF.

This chain uses TRBV29-1 with TRBJ2-6; tentatively, D is TRBD2 (5 bases). CDR3 size: 15 residues. V dropped 4 bases and J dropped 0 bases, with 10 bases sitting between them. CDR1 is SQVTM, CDR2 ANQGSEA, per germline. DNA for the CDR3: TGCAGCGTTGTCCGGGGAAGCTCTGGGGCCAACGTCCTGACTTTC. It specifies CSVVRGSSGANVLTF.

This chain joins TRBV20-1 and TRBJ1-5; 7 bases line up with TRBD1. This CDR3 is 14 amino acids long. Germline V gene data show CDR1 as DFQATT and CDR2 as SNEGSKA (reference sequence). V shed 2 bases, J shed 4 bases, and the junction held 5 bases outside the gene matches. The chain's CDR3 is CSARSRGRNQPQHF. The CDR3 DNA sequence: TGCAGTGCTAGATCCAGGGGGAGAAATCAGCCCCAGCATTTT.

The sample holds many counts of this clonotype. V usage is TRBV24-1 and J usage is TRBJ1-1, with D possibly TRBD1 on 5 matching bases. This CDR3 comprises 13 residues. V lost 2 bases and J 7 bases, leaving 10 bases between the germline ends. CDR1 is KGHDR, CDR2 SFDVKD, per germline. The CDR3 loop reads CATSDSGRSEAFF. The CDR3 DNA sequence: TGTGCCACCAGTGATTCGGGACGGAGTGAAGCTTTCTTT.

The chain is built from TRBV10-3 and TRBJ2-3; TRBD1 agrees at 11 bases. CDR1 is ENHRY and CDR2 is SYGVKD in the germline V gene. V shed 2 bases, J shed 3 bases, and the junction held 1 base outside the gene matches. This CDR3 is built from 15 residues. CDR3 in DNA: TGTGCCATCAGTGAGGGACAGGGGGCGACAGATACGCAGTATTTT. It translates to CAISEGQGATDTQYF.

The chain couples TRBV12-5 to TRBJ2-3; the D is unclear. V lost 2 bases and J lost 2, with 8 bases in between. This CDR3 spans 14 amino acids. CDR1 and CDR2 (germline): LGHNT, FRNRAP. The CDR3 DNA reads TGTGCTAGTGGTTTGAACGGAATCACAGATACGCAGTATTTT. Residues: CASGLNGITDTQYF.